The rows below give T cell receptor beta chains drawn from one sample of a study of shared clonotypes between healthy human individuals. Repertoires were generated with immunoSEQ multiplex PCR, while TCRdb's copy carries only in-frame clones and drops some. The sample includes 2,100,000 or so clones, 90% to 96% of them seen just once. What was sequenced was naive CD4+ T cells sorted from blood. The receptors originated from a man between 18 and 29 years old in good health. Both conserved end residues are part of each CDR3. The D gene is left open where the match is weak. The size of a clone is reported for some rows only, either as once, few or many, or as a class for expanded clones.

>TRBJ1-4|-|TRBV4-1|TRBD1
CASSRQGTTNEKLFF
TGCGCCAGCAGCCGACAGGGCACAACTAATGAAAAACTGTTTTTT
>TRBJ1-2|-|TRBV6-6|TRBD1
CASSYVSGGDYGYTF
TGTGCCAGCAGTTACGTCTCAGGGGGCGACTATGGCTACACCTTC
>TRBJ1-1|once|TRBV28|-
CASILGGQPNTEAFF
TGTGCCAGCATCCTGGGAGGACAACCGAACACTGAAGCTTTCTTT
>TRBJ1-1|-|TRBV5-3|TRBD1
CARSSDRGRIDTEAFF
TGTGCCAGAAGCTCGGACAGGGGGCGCATCGACACTGAAGCTTTCTTT
>TRBJ2-7|-|TRBV6-5|TRBD2
CASSYYSAGVAYEQYF
TGTGCCAGCAGTTACTACAGTGCGGGAGTAGCCTACGAGCAGTACTTC
>TRBJ2-1|-|TRBV9|TRBD2
CASAARLAESNEQFF
TGTGCCAGCGCCGCGCGACTAGCGGAGTCCAATGAGCAGTTCTTC
>TRBJ2-1|-|TRBV5-1|-
CASSLKRRTEQFF
TGCGCCAGCAGCTTGAAGCGGAGGACCGAGCAGTTCTTC
>TRBJ1-1|-|TRBV5-6|-
CASSLEAGYTEAFF
TGTGCCAGCAGCTTGGAGGCAGGGTACACTGAAGCTTTCTTT
>TRBJ1-5|-|TRBV27|TRBD1
CASSTGTGGNQPQHF
TGTGCCAGTTCCACCGGGACAGGGGGCAATCAGCCCCAGCATTTT
>TRBJ1-2|-|TRBV6-5|-
CASRTANYGYTF
TGTGCCAGCAGGACAGCTAACTATGGCTACACCTTC
>TRBJ1-3|-|TRBV2|-
CASSEGNAGNTIYF
TGTGCCAGCAGTGAAGGTAACGCTGGAAACACCATATATTTT
>TRBJ2-3|once|TRBV7-9|-
CASSFEGQTDTQYF
TGTGCCAGCAGCTTCGAGGGGCAAACAGATACGCAGTATTTT
>TRBJ2-1|-|TRBV9|-
CASSGLFGFSYNEQFF
TGTGCCAGCAGCGGACTATTTGGTTTCTCCTACAATGAGCAGTTCTTC
>TRBJ2-5|-|TRBV5-6|TRBD1
CASSKDRRQETQYF
TGTGCCAGCAGCAAGGACAGGCGCCAAGAGACCCAGTACTTC